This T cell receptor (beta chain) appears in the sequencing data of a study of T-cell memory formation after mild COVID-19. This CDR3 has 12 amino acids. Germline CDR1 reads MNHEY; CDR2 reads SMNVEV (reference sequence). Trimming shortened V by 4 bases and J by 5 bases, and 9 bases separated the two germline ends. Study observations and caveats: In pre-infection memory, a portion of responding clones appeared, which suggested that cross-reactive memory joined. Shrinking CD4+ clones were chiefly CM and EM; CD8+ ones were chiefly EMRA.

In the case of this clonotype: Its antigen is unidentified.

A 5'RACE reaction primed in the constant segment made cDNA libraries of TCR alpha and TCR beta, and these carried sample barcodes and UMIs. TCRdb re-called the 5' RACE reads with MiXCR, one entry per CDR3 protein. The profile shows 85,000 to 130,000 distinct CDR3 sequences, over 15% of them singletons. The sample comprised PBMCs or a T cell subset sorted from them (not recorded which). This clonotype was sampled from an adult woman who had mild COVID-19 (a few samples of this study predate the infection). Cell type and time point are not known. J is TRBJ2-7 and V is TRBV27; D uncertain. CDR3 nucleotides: TGTGCCAGCAGTTCACCAGCAAACGAGCAGTACTTC. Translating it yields CASSSPANEQYF.